The rows below give T cell receptor beta chains drawn from one sample of a study of beta chain features in type 1 diabetes. The data were produced by immunoSEQ multiplex PCR, yet TCRdb's version contains in-frame clones alone and is incomplete. The data hold some 700,000 clones, with around an eighth observed a single time. Sequenced: naive CD4+ T cells from blood. These receptor sequences come from a man aged 18-30 years with type 1 diabetes. The CDR3 runs from the conserved cysteine through the conserved F or W. D genes are given only for firm matches. Not all rows give a size; the values are once, few, many and, for expanded clones, a class.

clone size,CDR3 length,V gene,D gene,J gene,CDR3 protein,CDR3 DNA
few,15,TRBV7-2,.,TRBJ1-5,CASSLYGTANQPQHF,TGTGCCAGCAGCTTATATGGGACGGCTAATCAGCCCCAGCATTTT
.,13,TRBV10-3,TRBD1,TRBJ1-1,CAIRDRGNTEAFF,TGTGCCATCAGAGACAGGGGGAACACTGAAGCTTTCTTT
few,13,TRBV28,.,TRBJ1-2,CAGGDGLYYGYTF,TGTGCCGGGGGGGATGGACTGTACTATGGCTACACCTTC
few,15,TRBV15,.,TRBJ2-5,CATSRDLATQETQYF,TGTGCCACCAGCAGAGATCTGGCTACCCAAGAGACCCAGTACTTC
.,17,TRBV23-1,TRBD1,TRBJ1-1,CASSQSAGQGAHTEAFF,TGCGCCAGCAGTCAATCCGCGGGACAGGGGGCCCACACTGAAGCTTTCTTT
.,16,TRBV7-9,.,TRBJ2-3,CASSLGPDSSTDTQYF,TGTGCCAGCAGCTTAGGCCCCGATAGTAGCACAGATACGCAGTATTTT
few,14,TRBV28,TRBD1,TRBJ1-1,CASSSGQLNTEAFF,TGTGCCAGCAGTTCGGGACAGTTGAACACTGAAGCTTTCTTT
.,14,TRBV5-1,.,TRBJ2-2,CASSSDLLTGELFF,TGCGCCAGCAGCTCGGACCTCCTCACCGGGGAGCTGTTTTTT
few,13,TRBV7-3,.,TRBJ1-1,CASSLSDNTEAFF,TGTGCCAGCAGCTTATCAGATAACACTGAAGCTTTCTTT
.,13,TRBV6-1,.,TRBJ1-1,CASIQQGNTEAFF,TGTGCCAGCATACAACAGGGGAACACTGAAGCTTTCTTT
.,15,TRBV2,.,TRBJ1-5,CASSRRGVGNQPQHF,TGTGCCAGCAGCCGGAGAGGGGTCGGCAATCAGCCCCAGCATTTT
.,15,TRBV11-2,.,TRBJ2-5,CASSLDPGVKETQYF,TGTGCCAGCAGCTTAGACCCGGGGGTCAAAGAGACCCAGTACTTC
few,13,TRBV7-9,.,TRBJ2-2,CASSPSGHGELFF,TGTGCCAGCAGCCCGAGCGGGCACGGGGAGCTGTTTTTT
.,12,TRBV29-1,.,TRBJ1-2,CSVVFPGDGYTF,TGCAGCGTTGTCTTTCCCGGGGATGGCTACACCTTC
.,11,TRBV20-1,.,TRBJ2-1,CSARAGNEQFF,TGCAGTGCTAGAGCAGGGAATGAGCAGTTCTTC
.,18,TRBV9,TRBD2,TRBJ2-1,CASSVGGSGGPSYNEQFF,TGTGCCAGCAGCGTAGGAGGTAGCGGGGGCCCATCCTACAATGAGCAGTTCTTC
few,15,TRBV5-4,TRBD1,TRBJ2-7,CASSSPGQAPYEQYF,TGTGCCAGCAGCTCTCCGGGACAGGCCCCCTACGAGCAGTACTTC
few,14,TRBV7-3,TRBD1,TRBJ2-1,CASSTQGAGNEQFF,TGTGCCAGCAGCACACAGGGGGCCGGCAATGAGCAGTTCTTC
few,13,TRBV30,.,TRBJ1-5,CAWSLRPNQPQHF,TGTGCCTGGTCTCTTAGGCCAAATCAGCCCCAGCATTTT